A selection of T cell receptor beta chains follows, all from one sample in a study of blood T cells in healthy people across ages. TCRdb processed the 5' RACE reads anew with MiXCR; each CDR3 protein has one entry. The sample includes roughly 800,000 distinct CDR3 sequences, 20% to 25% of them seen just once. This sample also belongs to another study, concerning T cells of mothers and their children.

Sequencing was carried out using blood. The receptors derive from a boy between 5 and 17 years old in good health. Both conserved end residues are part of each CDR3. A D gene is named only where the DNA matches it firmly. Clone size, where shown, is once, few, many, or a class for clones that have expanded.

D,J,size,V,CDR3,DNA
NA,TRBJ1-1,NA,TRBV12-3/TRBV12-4,CASSFTGLNTEAFF,TGTGCCAGCAGTTTTACAGGTCTGAACACTGAAGCTTTCTTT
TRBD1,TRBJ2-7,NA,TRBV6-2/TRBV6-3,CASSYFTGQGSYEQYF,TGTGCCAGCAGTTATTTTACGGGACAGGGGAGCTACGAGCAGTACTTC
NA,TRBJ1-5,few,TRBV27,CASSHVRGRNQPQHF,TGTGCCAGCAGTCACGTCAGGGGCCGCAATCAGCCCCAGCATTTT
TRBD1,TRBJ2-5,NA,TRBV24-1,CATSDFRPAGGLETQYF,TGTGCCACCAGTGATTTTCGCCCCGCAGGGGGCCTGGAGACCCAGTACTTC
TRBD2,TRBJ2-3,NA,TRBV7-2,CASSSPPGGSTGTDTQYF,TGTGCCAGCAGCTCCCCGCCGGGGGGTTCGACCGGCACAGATACGCAGTATTTT
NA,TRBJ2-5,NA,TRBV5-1,CASHPAEGPQETQYF,TGCGCCAGCCACCCGGCGGAGGGTCCGCAAGAGACCCAGTACTTC
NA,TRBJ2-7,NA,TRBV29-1,CSVVGNSYEQYF,TGCAGCGTTGTAGGCAACTCCTACGAGCAGTACTTC
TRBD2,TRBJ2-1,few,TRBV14,CASSPGLADLYNEQFF,TGTGCCAGCAGCCCGGGACTAGCGGATCTCTACAATGAGCAGTTCTTC
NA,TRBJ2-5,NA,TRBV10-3,CAISEIRGPDEQCF,TGTGCCATCAGTGAGATTAGGGGTCCCGACGAGCAGTGCTTC
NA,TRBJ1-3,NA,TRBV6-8,CASSITDSGNTIYF,TGTGCCAGCAGTATCACAGACTCTGGAAACACCATATATTTT
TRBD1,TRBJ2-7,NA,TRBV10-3,CAISSTWTGTASYEQYF,TGTGCCATCAGTTCTACATGGACCGGGACAGCCAGTTACGAGCAGTACTTC
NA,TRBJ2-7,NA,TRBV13,CASSLIGQSDEQYF,TGTGCCAGCAGCTTGATCGGACAGTCGGACGAGCAGTACTTC
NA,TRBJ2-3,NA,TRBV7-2,CASSLAASADTQYF,TGTGCCAGCAGCTTAGCGGCTAGCGCAGATACGCAGTATTTT
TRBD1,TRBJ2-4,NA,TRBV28,CASSLVPGQGSKNIQYF,TGTGCCAGCAGTTTAGTCCCGGGACAGGGATCCAAAAACATTCAGTACTTC
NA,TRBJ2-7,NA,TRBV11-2,CASSFGAASREQYF,TGTGCCAGCAGCTTTGGGGCCGCGTCGAGAGAGCAGTACTTC
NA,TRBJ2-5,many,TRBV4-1,CASSFLASVEETQYF,TGCGCCAGCAGCTTTCTGGCCTCGGTGGAGGAGACCCAGTACTTC
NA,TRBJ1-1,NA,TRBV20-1,CSAREGRGTEAFF,TGCAGTGCTAGAGAGGGGCGAGGCACTGAAGCTTTCTTT
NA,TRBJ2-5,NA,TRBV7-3,CASSLQTEETQYF,TGTGCCAGCAGCTTACAGACAGAAGAGACCCAGTACTTC
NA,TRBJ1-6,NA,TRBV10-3,CAISLGSSSYNSPLHF,TGTGCCATCAGTTTGGGGTCGAGCTCCTATAATTCACCCCTCCACTTT
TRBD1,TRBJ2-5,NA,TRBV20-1,CSAREAGGGETQYF,TGCAGTGCTAGAGAGGCAGGGGGCGGAGAGACCCAGTACTTC
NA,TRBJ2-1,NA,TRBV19,CASRSKGRNEQFF,TGTGCCAGTAGATCTAAGGGCAGAAATGAGCAGTTCTTC
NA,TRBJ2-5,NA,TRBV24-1,CATSDRVDLETQYF,TGTGCCACCAGTGACAGGGTTGATTTGGAGACCCAGTACTTC
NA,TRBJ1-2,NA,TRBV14,CASSQGWAVAPSGYTF,TGTGCCAGCAGCCAAGGCTGGGCAGTAGCCCCTAGTGGCTACACCTTC
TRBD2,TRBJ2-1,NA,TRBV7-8,CASSSGTTNNEQFF,TGTGCCAGCAGCTCCGGGACTACAAACAATGAGCAGTTCTTC
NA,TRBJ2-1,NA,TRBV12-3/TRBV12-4,CASSPRRMDEQFF,TGTGCCAGCAGCCCCCGCCGGATGGATGAGCAGTTCTTC
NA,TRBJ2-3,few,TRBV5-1,CASSSLDGADTQYF,TGCGCCAGCAGCTCCTTGGACGGGGCAGATACGCAGTATTTT
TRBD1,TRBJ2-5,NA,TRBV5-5,CASSQTGTALLGQYF,TGTGCCAGCAGCCAGACCGGGACAGCCCTATTAGGGCAGTACTTC
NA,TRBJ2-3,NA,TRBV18,CASSWEDTQYF,TGTGCCAGCTCCTGGGAAGATACGCAGTATTTT
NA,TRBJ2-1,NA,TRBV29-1,CSVEDRGGEQFF,TGCAGCGTTGAAGATAGGGGGGGTGAGCAGTTCTTC
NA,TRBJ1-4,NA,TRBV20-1,CSARDFRDPANEKLFF,TGCAGTGCTAGAGATTTCAGGGATCCTGCTAATGAAAAACTGTTTTTT
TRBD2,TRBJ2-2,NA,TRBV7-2,CASSSGLAGGVVGELFF,TGTGCCAGCAGCTCAGGACTAGCGGGAGGAGTTGTCGGGGAGCTGTTTTTT
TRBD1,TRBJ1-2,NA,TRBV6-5,CASSYSSIRLDRGGGYTF,TGTGCCAGCAGTTACTCTTCAATTCGTCTGGACAGGGGAGGTGGCTACACCTTC
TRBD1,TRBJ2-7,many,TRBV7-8,CASSLGDRRTLGEQYF,TGTGCCAGCAGCTTGGGGGACAGGAGGACATTGGGCGAGCAGTACTTC
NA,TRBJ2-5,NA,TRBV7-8,CASRGHTEETQYF,TGTGCCAGTAGGGGCCATACAGAAGAGACCCAGTACTTC
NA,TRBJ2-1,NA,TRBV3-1,CASSQDTTGFGEQFF,TGTGCCAGCAGCCAGGATACAACAGGGTTTGGTGAGCAGTTCTTC
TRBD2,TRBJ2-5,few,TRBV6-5,CASSYRGGVETQYF,TGTGCCAGCAGTTACCGGGGGGGCGTAGAGACCCAGTACTTC
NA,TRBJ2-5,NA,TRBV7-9,CASSLPLWEGETQYF,TGTGCCAGCAGCTTACCCCTCTGGGAAGGAGAGACCCAGTACTTC
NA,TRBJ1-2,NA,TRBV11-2,CASSPSGPTDNTF,TGTGCCAGCAGCCCCTCGGGCCCCACCGACAACACCTTC
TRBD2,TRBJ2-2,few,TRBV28,CASTNGLAGIRELFF,TGTGCCAGCACCAACGGACTAGCGGGAATCAGGGAGCTGTTTTTT
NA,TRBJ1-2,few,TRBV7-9,CASSLAGSDGYTF,TGTGCCAGCAGCTTAGCAGGGAGCGATGGCTACACCTTC
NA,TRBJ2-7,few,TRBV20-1,CSTRGETSVYEQYF,TGCAGTACTAGAGGTGAGACATCGGTCTACGAGCAGTACTTC